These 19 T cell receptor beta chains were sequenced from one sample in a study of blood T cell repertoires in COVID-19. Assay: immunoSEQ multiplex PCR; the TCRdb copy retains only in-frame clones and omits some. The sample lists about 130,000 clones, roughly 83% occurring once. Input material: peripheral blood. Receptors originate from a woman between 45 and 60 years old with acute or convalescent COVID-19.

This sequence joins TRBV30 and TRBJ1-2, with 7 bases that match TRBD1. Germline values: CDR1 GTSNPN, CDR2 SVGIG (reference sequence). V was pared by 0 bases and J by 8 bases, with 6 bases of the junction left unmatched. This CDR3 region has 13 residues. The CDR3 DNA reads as TGTGCCTGGAGTGTACGCAGGGGGTACGGCTACACCTTC. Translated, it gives CAWSVRRGYGYTF.

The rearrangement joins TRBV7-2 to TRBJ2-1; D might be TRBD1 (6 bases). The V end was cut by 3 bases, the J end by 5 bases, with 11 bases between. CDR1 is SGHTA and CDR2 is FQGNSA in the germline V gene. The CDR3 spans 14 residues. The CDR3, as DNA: TGTGCCAGCAGCTTGGGGAACAGGGACAATGAGCAGTTCTTC. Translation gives CASSLGNRDNEQFF.

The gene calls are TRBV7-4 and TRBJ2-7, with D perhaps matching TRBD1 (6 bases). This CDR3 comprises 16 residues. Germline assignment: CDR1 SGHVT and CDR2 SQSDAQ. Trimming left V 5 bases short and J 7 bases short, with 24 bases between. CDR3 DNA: TGTGCCAGCAGCCAGGACAGCCATTTCCCCTACTGGGAGCAGTACTTC. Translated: CASSQDSHFPYWEQYF. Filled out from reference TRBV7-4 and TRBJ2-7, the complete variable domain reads GAGVSQSPRYKVAKRGRDVALRCDSISGHVTLYWYRQTLGQGSEVLTYSQSDAQRDKSGRPSGRFSAERPERSVSTLKIQRTEQGDSAVYLCASSQDSHFPYWEQYFGPGTRLTVT.

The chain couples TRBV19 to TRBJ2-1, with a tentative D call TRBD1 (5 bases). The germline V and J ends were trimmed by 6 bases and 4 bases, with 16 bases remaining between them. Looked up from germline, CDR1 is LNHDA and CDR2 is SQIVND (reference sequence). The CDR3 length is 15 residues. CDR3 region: CASSMDNQVYNEQFF. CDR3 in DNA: TGTGCCAGTAGCATGGACAACCAGGTATACAATGAGCAGTTCTTC.

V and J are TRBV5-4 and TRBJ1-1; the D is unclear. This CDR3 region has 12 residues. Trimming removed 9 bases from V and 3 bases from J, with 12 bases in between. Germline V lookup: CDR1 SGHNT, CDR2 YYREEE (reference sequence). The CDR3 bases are TGTGCCATGCATAGTCTTGACACTGAAGCTTTCTTT. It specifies CAMHSLDTEAFF. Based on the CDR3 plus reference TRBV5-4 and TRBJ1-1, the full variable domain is ETGVTQSPTHLIKTRGQQVTLRCSSQSGHNTVSWYQQALGQGPQFIFQYYREEENGRGNFPPRFSGLQFPNYSSELNVNALELDDSALYLCAMHSLDTEAFFGQGTRLTVV.

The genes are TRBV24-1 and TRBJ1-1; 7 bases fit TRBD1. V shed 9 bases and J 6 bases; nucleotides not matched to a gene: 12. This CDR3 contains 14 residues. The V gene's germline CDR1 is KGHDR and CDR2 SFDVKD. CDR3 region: CATEETGNLSEAFF. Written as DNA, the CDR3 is TGTGCCACCGAAGAGACAGGGAATCTTTCTGAAGCTTTCTTT.

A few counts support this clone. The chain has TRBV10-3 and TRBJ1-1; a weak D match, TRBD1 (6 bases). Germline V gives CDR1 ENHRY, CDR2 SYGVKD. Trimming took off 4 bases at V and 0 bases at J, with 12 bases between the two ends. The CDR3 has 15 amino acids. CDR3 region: CAISGGQSMNTEAFF. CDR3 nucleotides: TGTGCCATCAGTGGCGGACAGTCTATGAACACTGAAGCTTTCTTT.

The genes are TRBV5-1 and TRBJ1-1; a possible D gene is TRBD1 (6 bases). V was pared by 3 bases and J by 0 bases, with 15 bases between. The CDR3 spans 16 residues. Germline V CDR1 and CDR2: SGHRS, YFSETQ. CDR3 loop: CASSSVGGRMNTEAFF. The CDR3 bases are TGCGCCAGCAGCTCAGTAGGGGGACGGATGAACACTGAAGCTTTCTTT.

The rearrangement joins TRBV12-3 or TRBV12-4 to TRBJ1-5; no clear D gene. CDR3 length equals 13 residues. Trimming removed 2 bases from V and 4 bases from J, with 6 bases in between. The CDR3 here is CASSLNNNQPQHF. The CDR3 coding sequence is TGTGCCAGCAGTTTAAATAATAATCAGCCCCAGCATTTT.

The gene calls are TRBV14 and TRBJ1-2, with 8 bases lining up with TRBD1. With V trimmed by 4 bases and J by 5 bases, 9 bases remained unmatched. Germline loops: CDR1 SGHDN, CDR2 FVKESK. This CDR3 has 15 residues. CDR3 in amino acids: CASSRQTGAGYGYTF. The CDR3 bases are TGTGCCAGCAGCCGACAGACAGGGGCTGGGTATGGCTACACCTTC.

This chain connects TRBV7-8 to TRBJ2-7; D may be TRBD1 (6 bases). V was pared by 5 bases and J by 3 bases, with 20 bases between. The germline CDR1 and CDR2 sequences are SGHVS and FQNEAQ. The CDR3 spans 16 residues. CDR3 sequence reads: CASSRTRDKGDYEQYF. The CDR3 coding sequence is TGTGCCAGCAGCCGAACCCGGGACAAGGGGGACTACGAGCAGTACTTC.

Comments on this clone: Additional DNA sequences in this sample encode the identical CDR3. The CDR3 region is CASSFRQGNSPLHF. The CDR3 DNA follows: TGTGCCAGCAGTTTTCGGCAGGGTAATTCACCCCTCCACTTT. V and J are TRBV27 and TRBJ1-6; perhaps TRBD1 as D (5 bases). This CDR3 has 14 amino acids. Germline V CDR1 and CDR2: MNHEY, SMNVEV (reference sequence). V gave up 3 bases and J gave up 6 bases, with 9 bases separating them.

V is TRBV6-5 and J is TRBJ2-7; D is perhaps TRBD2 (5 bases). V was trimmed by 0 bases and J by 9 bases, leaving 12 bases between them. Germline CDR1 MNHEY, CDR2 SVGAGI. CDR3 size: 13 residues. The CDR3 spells CASSYSAAGGQYF. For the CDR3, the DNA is TGTGCCAGCAGTTACTCAGCGGCAGGCGGGCAGTACTTC.

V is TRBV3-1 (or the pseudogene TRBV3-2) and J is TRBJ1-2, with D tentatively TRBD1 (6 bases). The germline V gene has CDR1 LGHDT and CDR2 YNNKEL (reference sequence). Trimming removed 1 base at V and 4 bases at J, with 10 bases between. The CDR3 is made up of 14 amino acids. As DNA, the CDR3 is TGTGCCAGCAGCCAAGGGGGGCGCTCCTATGGCTACACCTTC. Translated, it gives CASSQGGRSYGYTF.

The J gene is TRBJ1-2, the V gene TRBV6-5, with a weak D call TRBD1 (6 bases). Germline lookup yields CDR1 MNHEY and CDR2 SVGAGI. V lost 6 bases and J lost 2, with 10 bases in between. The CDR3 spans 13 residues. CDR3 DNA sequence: TGTGCCAGCAGGGGACACATGAACTATGGCTACACCTTC. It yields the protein CASRGHMNYGYTF.

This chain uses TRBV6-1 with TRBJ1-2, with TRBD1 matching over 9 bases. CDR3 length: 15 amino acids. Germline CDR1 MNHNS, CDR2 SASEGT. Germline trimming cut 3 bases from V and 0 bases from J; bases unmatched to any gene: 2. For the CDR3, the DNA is TGTGCCAGCAGTGAGACAGGGGGAGCTAACTATGGCTACACCTTC. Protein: CASSETGGANYGYTF.

The CDR3 DNA reads as TGTGCCAGCAGCACAGGGTGGACGGATGGCTACACCTTC. Its translation: CASSTGWTDGYTF. The V and J genes are TRBV11-1 and TRBJ1-2; possibly TRBD1 for D (6 bases). Germline values: CDR1 SGHAT, CDR2 FQDESV (reference sequence). CDR3 length: 13 residues. The V and J ends lost 5 bases and 6 bases respectively, with 13 bases between them.

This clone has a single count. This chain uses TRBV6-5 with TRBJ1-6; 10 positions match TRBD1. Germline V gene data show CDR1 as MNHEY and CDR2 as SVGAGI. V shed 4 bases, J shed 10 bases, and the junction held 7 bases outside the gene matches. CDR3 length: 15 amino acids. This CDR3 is CASSLRQGAGSPLHF. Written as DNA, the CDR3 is TGTGCCAGCAGTTTACGACAGGGGGCAGGGTCACCCCTCCACTTT.

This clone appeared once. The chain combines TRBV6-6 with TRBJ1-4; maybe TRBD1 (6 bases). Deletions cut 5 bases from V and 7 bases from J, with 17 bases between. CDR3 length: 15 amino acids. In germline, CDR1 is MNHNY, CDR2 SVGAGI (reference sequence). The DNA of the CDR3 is TGTGCCAGCAGTCTAGGGGGGGGGCTAGGTGAAAAACTGTTTTTT. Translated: CASSLGGGLGEKLFF.